A selection of T cell receptor beta chains follows, all from one sample in a study of response to subunit inactivated influenza vaccine. From the RT-PCR reads, TCRdb called clonotypes with MiXCR, one entry per CDR3 protein. The repertoire consists of over 400,000 distinct CDR3 sequences, with roughly 9.7% occurring once and the leading ten covering about 12%. Sequencing was performed on PBMCs from blood, taken roughly 45 days after vaccination. These receptors originate from a man over 45 who received an inactivated influenza vaccine. The CDR3 runs from the conserved cysteine through the conserved F or W. The D gene is left open where the match is weak. Not every row has a clone size; where given, it reads once, few, many or a size class.

abundance: few; v_gene: TRBV20-1; d_gene: TRBD1; j_gene: TRBJ2-5; CDR3aa: CSARGTAKETQYF; CDR3nt: TGCAGTGCTAGGGGGACAGCCAAAGAGACCCAGTACTTC
abundance: NA; v_gene: TRBV12-3/TRBV12-4; d_gene: NA; j_gene: TRBJ2-7; CDR3aa: CASSKGPENYEQYF; CDR3nt: TGTGCCAGCAGTAAGGGCCCGGAAAACTACGAGCAGTACTTC
abundance: few; v_gene: TRBV7-6; d_gene: TRBD1; j_gene: TRBJ2-5; CDR3aa: CASSLMGQGFMETQYF; CDR3nt: TGTGCCAGCAGCTTGATGGGACAGGGGTTTATGGAGACCCAGTACTTC
abundance: many; v_gene: TRBV5-1; d_gene: TRBD2; j_gene: TRBJ2-7; CDR3aa: CASNPSGRDEQYF; CDR3nt: TGCGCCAGCAATCCTAGCGGGAGAGACGAGCAGTACTTC
abundance: NA; v_gene: TRBV7-2; d_gene: TRBD1; j_gene: TRBJ1-5; CDR3aa: CASSLARQGPQHF; CDR3nt: TGTGCCAGCAGCTTAGCGCGACAGGGGCCCCAGCATTTT
abundance: many; v_gene: TRBV6-2/TRBV6-3; d_gene: TRBD2; j_gene: TRBJ2-1; CDR3aa: CASSGGTSVLGEQFF; CDR3nt: TGTGCCAGCAGTGGGGGGACTAGCGTTCTGGGGGAGCAGTTCTTC
abundance: NA; v_gene: TRBV7-8; d_gene: TRBD2; j_gene: TRBJ2-5; CDR3aa: CASSKREVETQYF; CDR3nt: TGTGCCAGCAGCAAGCGGGAGGTTGAGACCCAGTACTTC
abundance: few; v_gene: TRBV4-1; d_gene: NA; j_gene: TRBJ2-4; CDR3aa: CASSQAPGNIQYF; CDR3nt: TGCGCCAGCAGCCAAGCGCCGGGAAACATTCAGTACTTC
abundance: many; v_gene: TRBV12-3/TRBV12-4; d_gene: TRBD1; j_gene: TRBJ2-2; CDR3aa: CASSTTGVRNTGELFF; CDR3nt: TGTGCCAGCAGTACTACAGGGGTGAGGAACACCGGGGAGCTGTTTTTT
abundance: NA; v_gene: TRBV7-2; d_gene: NA; j_gene: TRBJ1-2; CDR3aa: CASAEGLFFGYTF; CDR3nt: TGTGCCAGCGCTGAGGGACTATTTTTTGGCTACACCTTC
abundance: few; v_gene: TRBV4-3; d_gene: TRBD2; j_gene: TRBJ2-3; CDR3aa: CASSPGTSGGADTQYF; CDR3nt: TGCGCCAGCAGCCCGGGGACTAGCGGGGGGGCAGATACGCAGTATTTT
abundance: NA; v_gene: TRBV4-3; d_gene: TRBD2; j_gene: TRBJ2-1; CDR3aa: CASSKDWTSTVQFF; CDR3nt: TGCGCCAGCAGCAAAGACTGGACTAGCACCGTGCAGTTCTTC
abundance: NA; v_gene: TRBV7-2; d_gene: NA; j_gene: TRBJ1-2; CDR3aa: CASSEGRGNYGYTF; CDR3nt: TGTGCCAGCAGCGAGGGACGGGGAAACTATGGCTACACCTTC
abundance: few; v_gene: TRBV29-1; d_gene: TRBD2; j_gene: TRBJ2-3; CDR3aa: CSVRARERADTQYF; CDR3nt: TGCAGCGTCCGGGCGCGGGAGAGGGCAGATACGCAGTATTTT
abundance: many; v_gene: TRBV9; d_gene: NA; j_gene: TRBJ2-5; CDR3aa: CASSANQETQYF; CDR3nt: TGTGCCAGCAGCGCGAACCAAGAGACCCAGTACTTC
abundance: once; v_gene: TRBV7-2; d_gene: NA; j_gene: TRBJ1-5; CDR3aa: CASSFRGGYSNQPQHF; CDR3nt: TGTGCCAGCAGCTTCCGTGGGGGCTATAGCAATCAGCCCCAGCATTTT
abundance: many; v_gene: TRBV7-2; d_gene: TRBD2; j_gene: TRBJ2-5; CDR3aa: CASSLASGRGQETQYF; CDR3nt: TGTGCCAGCAGCTTAGCGAGCGGGAGGGGGCAAGAGACCCAGTACTTC
abundance: few; v_gene: TRBV5-6; d_gene: NA; j_gene: TRBJ2-2; CDR3aa: CASSLIGEQNTGELFF; CDR3nt: TGTGCCAGCAGCTTAATCGGGGAACAGAACACCGGGGAGCTGTTTTTT
abundance: NA; v_gene: TRBV5-6; d_gene: TRBD2; j_gene: TRBJ2-3; CDR3aa: CASIASGGFYTQYF; CDR3nt: TGTGCCAGCATTGCTAGCGGGGGGTTCTATACGCAGTATTTT
abundance: many; v_gene: TRBV20-1; d_gene: NA; j_gene: TRBJ1-5; CDR3aa: CSAALQGEISPQHF; CDR3nt: TGCAGTGCGGCCCTACAAGGAGAGATCAGCCCCCAGCATTTT
abundance: NA; v_gene: TRBV25-1; d_gene: TRBD1; j_gene: TRBJ2-4; CDR3aa: CASSGTGGFGASKNIQYF; CDR3nt: TGTGCCAGCAGTGGGACAGGGGGATTTGGGGCGTCCAAAAACATTCAGTACTTC
abundance: few; v_gene: TRBV20-1; d_gene: TRBD2; j_gene: TRBJ2-1; CDR3aa: CSAGGGSNEQFF; CDR3nt: TGCAGTGCGGGGGGGGGAAGCAATGAGCAGTTCTTC
abundance: few; v_gene: TRBV5-1; d_gene: NA; j_gene: TRBJ1-1; CDR3aa: CASSQHRADTEAFF; CDR3nt: TGCGCCAGCAGTCAGCACAGGGCTGACACTGAAGCTTTCTTT
abundance: few; v_gene: TRBV20-1; d_gene: NA; j_gene: TRBJ2-7; CDR3aa: CSAPGLGRNEQYF; CDR3nt: TGCAGTGCCCCAGGGCTCGGGCGGAACGAGCAGTACTTC
abundance: many; v_gene: TRBV15; d_gene: NA; j_gene: TRBJ1-4; CDR3aa: CATSRDQMTTNEKLFF; CDR3nt: TGTGCCACCAGCAGAGATCAGATGACAACTAATGAAAAACTGTTTTTT
abundance: NA; v_gene: TRBV7-9; d_gene: NA; j_gene: TRBJ2-3; CDR3aa: CASSLGVLLTDTQYF; CDR3nt: TGTGCCAGCAGCCTGGGGGTTCTCCTCACAGATACGCAGTATTTT
abundance: NA; v_gene: TRBV5-1; d_gene: NA; j_gene: TRBJ1-1; CDR3aa: CASSLGIGLNTEAFF; CDR3nt: TGCGCCAGCAGCTTGGGGATCGGACTGAACACTGAAGCTTTCTTT
abundance: few; v_gene: TRBV28; d_gene: TRBD1; j_gene: TRBJ2-1; CDR3aa: CASSKGTGGSNEQFF; CDR3nt: TGTGCCAGCAGCAAAGGGACAGGGGGTTCCAATGAGCAGTTCTTC
abundance: NA; v_gene: TRBV5-1; d_gene: NA; j_gene: TRBJ2-1; CDR3aa: CASSFAENNVQFF; CDR3nt: TGCGCCAGCAGCTTTGCGGAAAACAATGTGCAGTTCTTC
abundance: many; v_gene: TRBV29-1; d_gene: NA; j_gene: TRBJ2-2; CDR3aa: CSVDVENTGELFF; CDR3nt: TGCAGCGTTGATGTCGAGAACACCGGGGAGCTGTTTTTT
abundance: NA; v_gene: TRBV6-5; d_gene: NA; j_gene: TRBJ2-7; CDR3aa: CASSYLHWTAYEQYF; CDR3nt: TGTGCCAGCAGTTACCTCCACTGGACAGCCTACGAGCAGTACTTC
abundance: NA; v_gene: TRBV12-3/TRBV12-4; d_gene: TRBD1; j_gene: TRBJ1-3; CDR3aa: CASGTTGAGNTIYF; CDR3nt: TGTGCCAGCGGAACAACAGGGGCTGGAAACACCATATATTTT
abundance: NA; v_gene: TRBV18; d_gene: NA; j_gene: TRBJ2-2; CDR3aa: CASSPPNLKLDTGELFF; CDR3nt: TGTGCCAGCTCACCACCGAATTTGAAGCTGGACACCGGGGAGCTGTTTTTT
abundance: many; v_gene: TRBV12-3/TRBV12-4; d_gene: NA; j_gene: TRBJ2-4; CDR3aa: CASSLDLAKNIQYF; CDR3nt: TGTGCCAGCAGTTTGGATCTAGCCAAAAACATTCAGTACTTC
abundance: NA; v_gene: TRBV7-2; d_gene: TRBD1; j_gene: TRBJ1-6; CDR3aa: CASSLRFDRVNSPLHF; CDR3nt: TGTGCCAGCAGCTTGCGCTTTGACAGGGTGAATTCACCCCTCCACTTT
abundance: NA; v_gene: TRBV20-1; d_gene: TRBD2; j_gene: TRBJ2-1; CDR3aa: CSVPGLAGVGTEQFF; CDR3nt: TGCAGTGTTCCGGGACTAGCGGGAGTAGGGACTGAGCAGTTCTTC
abundance: few; v_gene: TRBV7-8; d_gene: NA; j_gene: TRBJ2-7; CDR3aa: CASSLESHEQYF; CDR3nt: TGTGCCAGCAGCTTAGAGTCGCACGAGCAGTACTTC
abundance: many; v_gene: TRBV2; d_gene: NA; j_gene: TRBJ2-2; CDR3aa: CASTHRALSTGELFF; CDR3nt: TGTGCCAGCACCCACAGGGCTTTGTCCACCGGGGAGCTGTTTTTT
abundance: few; v_gene: TRBV4-2; d_gene: TRBD2; j_gene: TRBJ2-1; CDR3aa: CASSQGPGRLAGGRVF; CDR3nt: TGTGCCAGCAGCCAAGGGCCCGGGAGGCTAGCGGGAGGCCGTGTCTTC